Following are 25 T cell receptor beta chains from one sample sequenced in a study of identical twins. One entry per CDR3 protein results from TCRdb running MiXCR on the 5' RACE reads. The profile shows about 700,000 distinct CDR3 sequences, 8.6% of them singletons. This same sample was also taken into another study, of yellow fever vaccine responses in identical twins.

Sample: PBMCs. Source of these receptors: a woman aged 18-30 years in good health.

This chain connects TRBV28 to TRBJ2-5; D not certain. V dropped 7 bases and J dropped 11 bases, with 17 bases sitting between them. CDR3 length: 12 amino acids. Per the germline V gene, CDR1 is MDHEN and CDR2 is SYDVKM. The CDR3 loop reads CASNQAQENQYF. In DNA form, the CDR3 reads TGTGCCAGCAACCAAGCCCAAGAGAATCAGTACTTC.

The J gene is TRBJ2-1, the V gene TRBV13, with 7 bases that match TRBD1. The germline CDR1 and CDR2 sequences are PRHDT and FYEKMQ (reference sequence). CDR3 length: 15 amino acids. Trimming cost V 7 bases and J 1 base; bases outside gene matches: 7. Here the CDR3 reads CASTSGGASYNEQFF. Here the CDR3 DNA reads TGTGCCAGCACCTCAGGGGGTGCTTCCTACAATGAGCAGTTCTTC.

The CDR3 protein is CASRQTGSDTQYF. The CDR3 bases are TGTGCCAGCAGACAGACAGGGTCCGATACGCAGTATTTT. The V gene is TRBV7-3, the J gene TRBJ2-3; 7 bases map to TRBD1. Germline-derived CDR1 and CDR2 are SGHTA and FQGTGA. The CDR3 totals 13 residues. V shed 6 bases, J shed 6 bases, and the junction held 6 bases outside the gene matches.

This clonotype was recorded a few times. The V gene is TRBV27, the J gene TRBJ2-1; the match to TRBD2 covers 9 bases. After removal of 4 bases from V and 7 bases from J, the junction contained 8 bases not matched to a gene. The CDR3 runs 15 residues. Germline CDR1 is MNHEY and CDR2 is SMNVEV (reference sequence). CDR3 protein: CASSSQQRGVNEQFF. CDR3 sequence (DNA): TGTGCCAGCAGTTCCCAACAGCGGGGGGTAAATGAGCAGTTCTTC.

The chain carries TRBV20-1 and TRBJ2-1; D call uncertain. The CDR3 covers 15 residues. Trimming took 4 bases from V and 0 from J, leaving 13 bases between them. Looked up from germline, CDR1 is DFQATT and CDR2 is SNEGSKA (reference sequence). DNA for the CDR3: TGCAGTGCTATGGAGCGCTCAAGCTCCTACAATGAGCAGTTCTTC. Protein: CSAMERSSSYNEQFF.

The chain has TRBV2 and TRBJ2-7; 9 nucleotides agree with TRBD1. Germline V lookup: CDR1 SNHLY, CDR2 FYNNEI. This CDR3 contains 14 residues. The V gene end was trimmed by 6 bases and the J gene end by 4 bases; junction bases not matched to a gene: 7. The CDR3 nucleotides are TGTGCCAGCAGGACTCCGGGACAGGGTTACGAGCAGTACTTC. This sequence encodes CASRTPGQGYEQYF.

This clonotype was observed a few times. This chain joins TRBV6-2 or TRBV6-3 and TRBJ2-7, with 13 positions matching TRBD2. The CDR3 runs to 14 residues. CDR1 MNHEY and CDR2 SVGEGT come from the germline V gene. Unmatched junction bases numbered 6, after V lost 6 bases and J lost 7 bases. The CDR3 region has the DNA TGTGCCAGCAGCCAGACTAGCGGGAGGCGTGAGCAGTACTTC. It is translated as CASSQTSGRREQYF.

The CDR3 nucleotides read TGTGCCTGGAGTTTGGTCTTCATGAACACTGAAGCTTTCTTT. Its protein product is CAWSLVFMNTEAFF. The V call is TRBV30, the J call TRBJ1-1; no firm D call. This CDR3 is 14 amino acids long. Germline V gene lookup returns CDR1 GTSNPN and CDR2 SVGIG (reference sequence). The germline V and J ends were trimmed by 2 bases and 0 bases, with 10 bases remaining between them.

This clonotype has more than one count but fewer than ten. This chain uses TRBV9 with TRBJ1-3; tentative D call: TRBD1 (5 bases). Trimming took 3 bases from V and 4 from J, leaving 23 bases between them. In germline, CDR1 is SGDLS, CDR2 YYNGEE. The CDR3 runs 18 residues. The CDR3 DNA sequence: TGTGCCAGCAGCGACCTACCGACAGTCAGTGATTTCGGAAACACCATATATTTT. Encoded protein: CASSDLPTVSDFGNTIYF.

The CDR3 bases are TGCGCCAGCAGCTTGTATCAGGGAGGTGGATGGCAGTACTTC. This gives the protein CASSLYQGGGWQYF. The genes are TRBV5-1 and TRBJ2-7, with a possible D match to TRBD2 (6 bases). Trimming cost V 1 base and J 9 bases, with 17 bases left between them. CDR1 is SGHRS, CDR2 YFSETQ, per germline. The CDR3 spans 14 residues.

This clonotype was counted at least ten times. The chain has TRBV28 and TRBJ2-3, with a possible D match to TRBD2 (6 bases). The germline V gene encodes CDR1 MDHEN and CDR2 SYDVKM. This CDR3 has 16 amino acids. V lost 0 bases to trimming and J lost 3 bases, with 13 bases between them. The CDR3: CASSLWRGRETDTQYF. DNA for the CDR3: TGTGCCAGCAGTTTATGGCGGGGCAGGGAAACAGATACGCAGTATTTT.

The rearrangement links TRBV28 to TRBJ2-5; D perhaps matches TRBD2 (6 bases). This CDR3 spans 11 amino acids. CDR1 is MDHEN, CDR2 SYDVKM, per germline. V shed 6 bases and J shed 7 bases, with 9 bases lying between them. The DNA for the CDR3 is TGTGCCAGCAGGGACGGGGGGACCCAGTACTTC. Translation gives CASRDGGTQYF.

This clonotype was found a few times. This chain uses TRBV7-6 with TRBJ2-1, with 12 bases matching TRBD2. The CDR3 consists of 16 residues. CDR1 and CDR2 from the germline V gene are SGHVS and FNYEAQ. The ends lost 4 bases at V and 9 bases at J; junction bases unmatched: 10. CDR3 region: CASSWSSGGEYLEQFF. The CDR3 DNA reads TGTGCCAGCAGCTGGTCTAGCGGGGGGGAGTATCTTGAGCAGTTCTTC.

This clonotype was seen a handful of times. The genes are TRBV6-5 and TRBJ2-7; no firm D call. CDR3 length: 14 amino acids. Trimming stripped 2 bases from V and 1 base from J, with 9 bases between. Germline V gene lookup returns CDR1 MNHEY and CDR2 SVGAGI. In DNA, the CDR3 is TGTGCCAGCAGTTACGAGGTAGCTTCCTACGAGCAGTACTTC. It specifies CASSYEVASYEQYF.

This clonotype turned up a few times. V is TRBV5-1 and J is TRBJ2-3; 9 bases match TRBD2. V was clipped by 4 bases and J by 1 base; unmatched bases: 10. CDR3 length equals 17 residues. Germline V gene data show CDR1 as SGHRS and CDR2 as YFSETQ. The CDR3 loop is CASSPEGTSYGTDTQYF. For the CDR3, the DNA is TGCGCCAGCAGCCCTGAAGGGACTAGCTACGGCACAGATACGCAGTATTTT.

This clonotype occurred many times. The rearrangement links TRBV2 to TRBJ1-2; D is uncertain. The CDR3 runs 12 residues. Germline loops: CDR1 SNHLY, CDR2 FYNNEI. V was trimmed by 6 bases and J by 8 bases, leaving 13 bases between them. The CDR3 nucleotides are TGTGCCAGCAGCCCCAGGCGGATGGGCTACACCTTC. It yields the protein CASSPRRMGYTF.

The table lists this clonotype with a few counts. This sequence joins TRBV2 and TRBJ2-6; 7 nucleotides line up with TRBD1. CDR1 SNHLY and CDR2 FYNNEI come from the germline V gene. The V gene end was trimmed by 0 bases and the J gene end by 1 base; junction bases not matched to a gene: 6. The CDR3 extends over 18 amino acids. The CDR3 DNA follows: TGTGCCAGCAGTGAAGCGCTTCAACAGGGGTCTGGGGCCAACGTCCTGACTTTC. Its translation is CASSEALQQGSGANVLTF.

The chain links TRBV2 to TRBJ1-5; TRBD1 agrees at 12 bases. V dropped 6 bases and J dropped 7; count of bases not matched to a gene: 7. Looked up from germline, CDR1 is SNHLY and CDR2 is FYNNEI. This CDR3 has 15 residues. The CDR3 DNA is TGTGCCAGCAGGGGACAGGGGGCGCCTTCCCAGCCCCAGCATTTT. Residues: CASRGQGAPSQPQHF. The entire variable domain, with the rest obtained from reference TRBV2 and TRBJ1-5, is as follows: EPEVTQTPSHQVTQMGQEVILRCVPISNHLYFYWYRQILGQKVEFLVSFYNNEISEKSEIFDDQFSVERPDGSNFTLKIRSTKLEDSAMYFCASRGQGAPSQPQHFGDGTRLSIL.

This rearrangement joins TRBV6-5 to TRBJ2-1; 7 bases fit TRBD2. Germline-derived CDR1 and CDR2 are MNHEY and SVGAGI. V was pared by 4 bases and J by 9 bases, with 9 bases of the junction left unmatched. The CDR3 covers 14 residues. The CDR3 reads CASSFYGGTGEQFF. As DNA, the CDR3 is TGTGCCAGCAGTTTTTACGGGGGGACGGGTGAGCAGTTCTTC.

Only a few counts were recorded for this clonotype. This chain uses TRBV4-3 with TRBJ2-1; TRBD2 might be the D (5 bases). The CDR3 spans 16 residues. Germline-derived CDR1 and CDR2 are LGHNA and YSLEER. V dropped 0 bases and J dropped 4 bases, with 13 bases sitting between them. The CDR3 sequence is CASSQDLLVPYNEQFF. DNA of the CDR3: TGCGCCAGCAGCCAAGATTTACTAGTCCCTTACAATGAGCAGTTCTTC.

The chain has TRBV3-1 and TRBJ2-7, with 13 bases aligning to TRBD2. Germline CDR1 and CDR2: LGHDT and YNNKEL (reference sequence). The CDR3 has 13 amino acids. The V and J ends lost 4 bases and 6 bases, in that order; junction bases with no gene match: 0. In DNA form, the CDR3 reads TGTGCCAGCAGCCGACTAGCGGGAGGCGAGCAGTACTTC. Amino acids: CASSRLAGGEQYF.

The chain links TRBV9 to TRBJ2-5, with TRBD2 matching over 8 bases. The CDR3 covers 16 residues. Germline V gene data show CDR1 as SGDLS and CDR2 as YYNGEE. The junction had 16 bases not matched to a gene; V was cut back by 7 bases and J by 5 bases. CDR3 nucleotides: TGTGCCAGCTCCTTTCAGACCAGCGGGGGTGGGGAGACCCAGTACTTC. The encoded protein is CASSFQTSGGGETQYF.

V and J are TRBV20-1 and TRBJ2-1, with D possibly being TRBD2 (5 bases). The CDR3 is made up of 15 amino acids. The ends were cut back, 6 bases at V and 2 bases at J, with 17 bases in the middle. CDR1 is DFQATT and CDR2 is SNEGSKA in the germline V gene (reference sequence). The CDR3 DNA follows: TGCAGTGCCTACCGTGGGGAGAGGGCCTACAATGAGCAGTTCTTC. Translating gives CSAYRGERAYNEQFF.

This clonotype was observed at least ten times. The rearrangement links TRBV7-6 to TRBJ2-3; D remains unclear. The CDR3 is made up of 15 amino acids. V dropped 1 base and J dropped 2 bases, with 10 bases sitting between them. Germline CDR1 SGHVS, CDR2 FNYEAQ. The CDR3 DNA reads TGTGCCAGCAGCTTAGACCCCCGCTCCACAGATACGCAGTATTTT. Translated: CASSLDPRSTDTQYF.

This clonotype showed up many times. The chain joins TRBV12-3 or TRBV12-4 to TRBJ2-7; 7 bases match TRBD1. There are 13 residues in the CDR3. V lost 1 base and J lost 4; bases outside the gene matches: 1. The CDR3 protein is CASSLGDRYEQYF. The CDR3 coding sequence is TGTGCCAGCAGTTTAGGGGACAGATACGAGCAGTACTTC.